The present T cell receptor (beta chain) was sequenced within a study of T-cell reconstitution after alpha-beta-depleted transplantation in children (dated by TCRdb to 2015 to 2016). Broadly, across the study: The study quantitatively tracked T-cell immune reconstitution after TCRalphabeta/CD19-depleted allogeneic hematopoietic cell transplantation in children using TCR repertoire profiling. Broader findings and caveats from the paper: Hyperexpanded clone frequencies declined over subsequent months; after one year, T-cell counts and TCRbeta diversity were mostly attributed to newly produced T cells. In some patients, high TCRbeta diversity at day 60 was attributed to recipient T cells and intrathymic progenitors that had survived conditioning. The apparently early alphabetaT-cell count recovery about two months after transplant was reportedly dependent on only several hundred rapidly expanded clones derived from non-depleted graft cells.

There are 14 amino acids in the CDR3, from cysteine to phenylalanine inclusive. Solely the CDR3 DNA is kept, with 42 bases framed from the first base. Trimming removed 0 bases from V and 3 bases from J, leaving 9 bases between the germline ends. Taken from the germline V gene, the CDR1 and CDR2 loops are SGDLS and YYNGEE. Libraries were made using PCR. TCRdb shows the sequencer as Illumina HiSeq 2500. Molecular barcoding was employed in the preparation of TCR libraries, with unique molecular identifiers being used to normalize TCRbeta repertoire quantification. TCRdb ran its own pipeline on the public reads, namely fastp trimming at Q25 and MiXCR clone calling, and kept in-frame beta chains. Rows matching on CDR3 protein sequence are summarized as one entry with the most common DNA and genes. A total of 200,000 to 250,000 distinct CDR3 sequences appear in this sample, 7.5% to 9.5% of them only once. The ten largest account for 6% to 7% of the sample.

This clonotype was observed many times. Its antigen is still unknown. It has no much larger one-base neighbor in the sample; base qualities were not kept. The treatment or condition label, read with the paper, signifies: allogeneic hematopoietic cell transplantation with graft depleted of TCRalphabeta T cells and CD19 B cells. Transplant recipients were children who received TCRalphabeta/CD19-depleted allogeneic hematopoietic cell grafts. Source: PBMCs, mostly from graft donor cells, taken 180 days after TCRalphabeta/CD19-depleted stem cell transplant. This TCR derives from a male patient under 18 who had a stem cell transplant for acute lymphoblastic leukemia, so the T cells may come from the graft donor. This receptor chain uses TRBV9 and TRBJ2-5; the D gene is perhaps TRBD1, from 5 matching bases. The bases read TGTGCCAGCAGCGTAGCTCCGACAGAAGAGACCCAGTACTTC. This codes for CASSVAPTEETQYF. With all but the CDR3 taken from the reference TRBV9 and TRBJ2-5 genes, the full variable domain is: DSGVTQTPKHLITATGQRVTLRCSPRSGDLSVYWYQQSLDQGLQFLIQYYNGEERAKGNILERFSAQQFPDLHSELNLSSLELGDSALYFCASSVAPTEETQYFGPGTRLLVL.